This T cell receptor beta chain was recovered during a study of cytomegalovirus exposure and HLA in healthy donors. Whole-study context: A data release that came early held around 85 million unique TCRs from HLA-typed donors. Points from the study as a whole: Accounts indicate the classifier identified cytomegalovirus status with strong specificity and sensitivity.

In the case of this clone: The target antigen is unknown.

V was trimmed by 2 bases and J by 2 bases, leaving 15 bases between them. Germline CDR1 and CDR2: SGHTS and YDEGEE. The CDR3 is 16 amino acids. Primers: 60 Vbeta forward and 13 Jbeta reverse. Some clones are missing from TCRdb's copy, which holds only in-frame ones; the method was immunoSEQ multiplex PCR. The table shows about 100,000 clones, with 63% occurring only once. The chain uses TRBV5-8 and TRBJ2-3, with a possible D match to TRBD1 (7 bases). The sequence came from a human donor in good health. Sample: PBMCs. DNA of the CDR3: TGTGCCAGCAGCTTCTGGGACAGCGGGCTCACAGATACGCAGTATTTT. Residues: CASSFWDSGLTDTQYF.